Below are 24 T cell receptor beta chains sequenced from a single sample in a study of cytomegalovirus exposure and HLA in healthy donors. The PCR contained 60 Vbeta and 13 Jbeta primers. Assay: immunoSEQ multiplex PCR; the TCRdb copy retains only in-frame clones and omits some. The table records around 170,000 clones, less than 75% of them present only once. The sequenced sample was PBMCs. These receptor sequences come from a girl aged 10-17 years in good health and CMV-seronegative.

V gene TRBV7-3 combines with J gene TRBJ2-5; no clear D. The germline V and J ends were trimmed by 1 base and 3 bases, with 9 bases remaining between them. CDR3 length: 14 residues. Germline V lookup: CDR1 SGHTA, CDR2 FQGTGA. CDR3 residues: CASSLIITEETQYF. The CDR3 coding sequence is TGTGCCAGCAGCTTAATCATCACGGAAGAGACCCAGTACTTC.

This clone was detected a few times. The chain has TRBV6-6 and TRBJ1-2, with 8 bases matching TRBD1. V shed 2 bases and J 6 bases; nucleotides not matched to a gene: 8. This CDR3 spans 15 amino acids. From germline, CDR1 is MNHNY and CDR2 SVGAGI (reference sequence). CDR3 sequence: CASSYNIDRGDGYTF. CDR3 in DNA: TGTGCCAGCAGTTACAACATCGACAGGGGAGATGGCTACACCTTC.

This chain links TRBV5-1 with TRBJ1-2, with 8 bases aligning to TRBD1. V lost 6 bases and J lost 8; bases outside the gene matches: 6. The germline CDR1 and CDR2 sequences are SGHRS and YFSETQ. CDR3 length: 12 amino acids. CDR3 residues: CASTEQGEGYTF. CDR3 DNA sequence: TGCGCCAGCACCGAACAGGGGGAAGGCTACACCTTC.

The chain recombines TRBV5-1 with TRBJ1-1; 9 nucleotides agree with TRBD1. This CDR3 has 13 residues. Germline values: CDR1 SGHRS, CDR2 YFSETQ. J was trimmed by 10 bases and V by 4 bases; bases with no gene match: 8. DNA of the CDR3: TGCGCCAGCAGCATGACAGGGGGGATATTAGCTTTCTTT. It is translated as CASSMTGGILAFF. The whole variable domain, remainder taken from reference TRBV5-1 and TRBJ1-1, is KAGVTQTPRYLIKTRGQQVTLSCSPISGHRSVSWYQQTPGQGLQFLFEYFSETQRNKGNFPGRFSGRQFSNSRSEMNVSTLELGDSALYLCASSMTGGILAFFGQGTRLTVV.

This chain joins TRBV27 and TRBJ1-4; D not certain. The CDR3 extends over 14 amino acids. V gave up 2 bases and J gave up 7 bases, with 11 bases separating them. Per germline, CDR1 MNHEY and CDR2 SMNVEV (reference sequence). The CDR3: CASSLGMGSEKLFF. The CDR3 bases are TGTGCCAGCAGTTTAGGCATGGGCAGTGAAAAACTGTTTTTT. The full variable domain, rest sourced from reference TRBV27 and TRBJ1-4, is EAQVTQNPRYLITVTGKKLTVTCSQNMNHEYMSWYRQDPGLGLRQIYYSMNVEVTDKGDVPEGYKVSRKEKRNFPLILESPSPNQTSLYFCASSLGMGSEKLFFGSGTQLSVL.

The CDR3 loop reads CASSEQTYQETQYF. As DNA, the CDR3 is TGTGCCAGCAGTGAACAAACTTACCAAGAGACCCAGTACTTC. V and J are TRBV6-1 and TRBJ2-5; D unclear. The CDR3 covers 14 residues. V lost 2 bases, J lost 0 bases, and 7 bases lay in between. The germline CDR1 and CDR2 sequences are MNHNS and SASEGT.

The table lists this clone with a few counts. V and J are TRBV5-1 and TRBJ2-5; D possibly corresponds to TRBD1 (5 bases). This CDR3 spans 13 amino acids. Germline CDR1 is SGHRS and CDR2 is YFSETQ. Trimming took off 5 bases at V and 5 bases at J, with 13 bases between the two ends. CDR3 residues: CASSFSGWETQYF. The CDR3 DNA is TGCGCCAGCAGTTTCTCAGGGTGGGAGACCCAGTACTTC.

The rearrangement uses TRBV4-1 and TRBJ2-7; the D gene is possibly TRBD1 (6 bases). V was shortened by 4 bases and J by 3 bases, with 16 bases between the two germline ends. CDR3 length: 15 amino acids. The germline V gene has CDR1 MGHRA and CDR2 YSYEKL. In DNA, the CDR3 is TGCGCCAGCAGCCCTTTAGGAGGACAGTACTACGAGCAGTACTTC. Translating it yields CASSPLGGQYYEQYF.

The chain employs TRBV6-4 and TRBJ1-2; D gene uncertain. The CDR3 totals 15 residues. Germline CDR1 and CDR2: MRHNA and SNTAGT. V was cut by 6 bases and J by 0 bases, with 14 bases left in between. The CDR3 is CASREDTTPNYGYTF. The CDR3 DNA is TGTGCCAGCAGAGAAGACACCACCCCTAACTATGGCTACACCTTC.

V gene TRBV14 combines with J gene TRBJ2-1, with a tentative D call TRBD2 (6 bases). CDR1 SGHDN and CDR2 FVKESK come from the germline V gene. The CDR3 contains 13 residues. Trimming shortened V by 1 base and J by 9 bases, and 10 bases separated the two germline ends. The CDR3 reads CASSQGLVTEQFF. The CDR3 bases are TGTGCCAGCAGCCAAGGACTAGTCACTGAGCAGTTCTTC.

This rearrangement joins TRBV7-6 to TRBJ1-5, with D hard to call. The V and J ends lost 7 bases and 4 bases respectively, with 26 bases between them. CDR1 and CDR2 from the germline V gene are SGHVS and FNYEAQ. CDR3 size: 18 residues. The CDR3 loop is CASTLIRRTALRNQPQHF. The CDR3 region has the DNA TGTGCCAGCACCCTCATTAGGAGAACGGCTCTGAGGAATCAGCCCCAGCATTTT. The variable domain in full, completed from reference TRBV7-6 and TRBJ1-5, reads GAGVSQSPRYKVTKRGQDVALRCDPISGHVSLYWYRQALGQGPEFLTYFNYEAQQDKSGLPNDRFSAERPEGSISTLTIQRTEQRDSAMYRCASTLIRRTALRNQPQHFGDGTRLSIL.

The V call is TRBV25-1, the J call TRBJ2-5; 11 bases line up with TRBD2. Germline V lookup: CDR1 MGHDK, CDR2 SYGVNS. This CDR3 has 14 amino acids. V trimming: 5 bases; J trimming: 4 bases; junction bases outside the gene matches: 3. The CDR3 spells CASSWGTSGETQYF. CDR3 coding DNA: TGTGCCAGCAGTTGGGGGACTAGCGGAGAGACCCAGTACTTC.

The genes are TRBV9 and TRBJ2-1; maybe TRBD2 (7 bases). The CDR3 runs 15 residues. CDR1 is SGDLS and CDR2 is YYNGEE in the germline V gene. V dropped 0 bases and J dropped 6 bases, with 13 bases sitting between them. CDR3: CASSVEGGPRNEQFF. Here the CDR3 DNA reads TGTGCCAGCAGCGTAGAGGGGGGGCCCCGCAATGAGCAGTTCTTC.

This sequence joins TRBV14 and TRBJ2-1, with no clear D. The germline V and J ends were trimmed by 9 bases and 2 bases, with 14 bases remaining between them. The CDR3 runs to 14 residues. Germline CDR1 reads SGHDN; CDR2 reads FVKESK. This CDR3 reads CASGPTATYNEQFF. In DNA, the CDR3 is TGTGCCAGTGGCCCTACAGCTACCTACAATGAGCAGTTCTTC.

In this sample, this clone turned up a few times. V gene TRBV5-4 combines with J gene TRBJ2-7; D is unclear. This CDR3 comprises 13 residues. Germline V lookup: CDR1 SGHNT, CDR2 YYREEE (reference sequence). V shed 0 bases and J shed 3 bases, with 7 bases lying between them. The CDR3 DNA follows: TGTGCCAGCAGCTTGGGTTCCTTCTACGAGCAGTACTTC. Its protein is CASSLGSFYEQYF.

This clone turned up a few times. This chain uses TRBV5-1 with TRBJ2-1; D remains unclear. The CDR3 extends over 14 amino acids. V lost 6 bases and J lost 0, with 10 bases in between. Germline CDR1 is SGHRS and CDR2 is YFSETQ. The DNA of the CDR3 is TGCGCCAGCAACCGACAAAACTCCTACAATGAGCAGTTCTTC. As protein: CASNRQNSYNEQFF.

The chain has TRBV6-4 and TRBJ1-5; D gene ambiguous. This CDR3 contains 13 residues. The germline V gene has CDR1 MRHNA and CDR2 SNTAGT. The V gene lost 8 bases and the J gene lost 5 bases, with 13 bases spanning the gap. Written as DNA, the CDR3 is TGTGCCAGCTCATATTCAGAGGATCAGCCCCAGCATTTT. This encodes CASSYSEDQPQHF.

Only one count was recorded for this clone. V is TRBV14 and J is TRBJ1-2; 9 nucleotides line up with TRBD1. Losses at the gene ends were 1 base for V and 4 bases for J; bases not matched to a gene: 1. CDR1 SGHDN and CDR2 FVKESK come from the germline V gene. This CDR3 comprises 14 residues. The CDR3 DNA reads TGTGCCAGCAGCCAAGGGACAGGGGCCTATGGCTACACCTTC. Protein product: CASSQGTGAYGYTF.

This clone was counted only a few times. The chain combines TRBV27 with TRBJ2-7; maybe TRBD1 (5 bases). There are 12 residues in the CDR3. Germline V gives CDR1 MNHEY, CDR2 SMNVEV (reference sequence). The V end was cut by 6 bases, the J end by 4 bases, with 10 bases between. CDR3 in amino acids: CASRGHVYEQYF. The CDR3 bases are TGTGCCAGCAGGGGGCACGTATACGAGCAGTACTTC.

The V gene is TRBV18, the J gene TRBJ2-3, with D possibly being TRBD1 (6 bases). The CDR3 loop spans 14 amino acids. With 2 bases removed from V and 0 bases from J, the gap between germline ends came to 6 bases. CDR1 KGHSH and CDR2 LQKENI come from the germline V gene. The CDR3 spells CASSPTGSTDTQYF. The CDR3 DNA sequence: TGTGCCAGCTCACCAACAGGGAGCACAGATACGCAGTATTTT. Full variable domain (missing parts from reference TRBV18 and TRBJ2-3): NAGVMQNPRHLVRRRGQEARLRCSPMKGHSHVYWYRQLPEEGLKFMVYLQKENIIDESGMPKERFSAEFPKEGPSILRIQQVVRGDSAAYFCASSPTGSTDTQYFGPGTRLTVL.

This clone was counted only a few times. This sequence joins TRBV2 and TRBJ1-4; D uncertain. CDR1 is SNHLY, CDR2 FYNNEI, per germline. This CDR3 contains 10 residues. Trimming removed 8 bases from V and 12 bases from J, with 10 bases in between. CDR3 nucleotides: TGTGCCAGCGCCCTTCGGGAACTGTTTTTT. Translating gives CASALRELFF. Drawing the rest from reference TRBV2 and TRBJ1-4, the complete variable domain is EPEVTQTPSHQVTQMGQEVILRCVPISNHLYFYWYRQILGQKVEFLVSFYNNEISEKSEIFDDQFSVERPDGSNFTLKIRSTKLEDSAMYFCASALRELFFGSGTQLSVL.

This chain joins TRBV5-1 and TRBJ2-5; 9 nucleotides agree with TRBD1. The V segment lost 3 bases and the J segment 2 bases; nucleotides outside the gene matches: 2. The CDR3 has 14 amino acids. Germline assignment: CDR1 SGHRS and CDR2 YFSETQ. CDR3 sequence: CASSYDRGQETQYF. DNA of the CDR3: TGCGCCAGCAGCTATGACAGGGGGCAAGAGACCCAGTACTTC.

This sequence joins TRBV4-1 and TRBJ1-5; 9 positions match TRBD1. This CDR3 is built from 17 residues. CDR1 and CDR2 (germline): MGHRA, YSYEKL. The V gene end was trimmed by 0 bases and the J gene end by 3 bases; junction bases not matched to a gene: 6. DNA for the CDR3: TGCGCCAGCAGCCAAGAGTCTGGACAGGGGTTCAATCAGCCCCAGCATTTT. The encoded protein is CASSQESGQGFNQPQHF.

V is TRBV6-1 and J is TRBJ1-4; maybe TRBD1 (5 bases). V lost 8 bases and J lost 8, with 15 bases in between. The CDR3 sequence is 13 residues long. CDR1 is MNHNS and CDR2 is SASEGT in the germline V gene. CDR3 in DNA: TGTGCCAGCTCAGCGGGGGGAGGGGAAAAACTGTTTTTT. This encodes CASSAGGGEKLFF.